This passage covers 9 T cell receptor beta chains from one sample sequenced in a study of cytomegalovirus exposure and HLA in healthy donors. 13 Jbeta primers and 60 Vbeta primers were used for the PCR. The assay was immunoSEQ multiplex PCR, and TCRdb's table has in-frame clones only and misses some. The sample has over 50,000 clones, about 80% seen once. Material for sequencing was PBMCs. The origin of the receptors is a middle-aged man in good health and CMV-seronegative.

V gene TRBV11-2 combines with J gene TRBJ1-1; D remains ambiguous. CDR3 size: 15 residues. Trimming cost V 5 bases and J 3 bases, with 16 bases left between them. Germline CDR1 reads SGHAT; CDR2 reads FQNNGV. CDR3 loop: CASSPSWRVDTEAFF. CDR3 DNA: TGTGCCAGCAGCCCCAGTTGGAGGGTGGACACTGAAGCTTTCTTT.

This rearrangement joins TRBV6-5 to TRBJ1-6, with D possibly matching TRBD1 (6 bases). Between the trimmed V and J ends, which lost 7 bases and 9 bases, there was a span of 13 bases. CDR1 is MNHEY, CDR2 SVGAGI, per germline. The CDR3 is made up of 13 amino acids. CDR3 bases: TGTGCCAGCACCCAAGGGGGGGGTTCACCCCTCCACTTT. It is translated as CASTQGGGSPLHF.

The rearrangement uses TRBV18 and TRBJ1-5; 7 bases map to TRBD1. Germline assignment: CDR1 KGHSH and CDR2 LQKENI. There are 13 residues in the CDR3. V trimming: 6 bases; J trimming: 7 bases; junction bases outside the gene matches: 6. CDR3 DNA sequence: TGTGCCAGCTCGCAGACAGGGTTGCAGCCCCAGCATTTT. This translates into CASSQTGLQPQHF.

This chain connects TRBV27 to TRBJ2-2; TRBD2 aligns across 9 bases. Losses at the gene ends were 1 base for V and 2 bases for J; bases not matched to a gene: 8. The CDR3 spans 18 residues. Germline-derived CDR1 and CDR2 are MNHEY and SMNVEV (reference sequence). For the CDR3, the DNA is TGTGCCAGCAGTTTATGGGGCGGGGGGGCCTCTAACACCGGGGAGCTGTTTTTT. This sequence encodes CASSLWGGGASNTGELFF.

J is TRBJ1-4 and V is TRBV30, with D possibly matching TRBD1 (5 bases). Looked up from germline, CDR1 is GTSNPN and CDR2 is SVGIG (reference sequence). The CDR3 sequence is 14 residues long. Deletions cut 3 bases from V and 10 bases from J, with 18 bases between. CDR3 in DNA: TGTGCCTGGAGCCGGGGAGGGGATGTTGCAAAACTGTTTTTT. Translated: CAWSRGGDVAKLFF.

V usage is TRBV7-6 and J usage is TRBJ1-4, with 9 bases fitting TRBD1. The CDR3 covers 16 residues. V was clipped by 5 bases and J by 6 bases; unmatched bases: 10. Germline CDR1 is SGHVS and CDR2 is FNYEAQ. The CDR3 loop is CASSPMWDRDDEKLFF. The CDR3 DNA sequence: TGTGCCAGCAGCCCTATGTGGGACAGGGACGATGAAAAACTGTTTTTT.

V is TRBV7-6 and J is TRBJ1-1; TRBD1 matches at 8 bases. The CDR3 covers 16 residues. Germline loops: CDR1 SGHVS, CDR2 FNYEAQ. V dropped 5 bases and J dropped 1; count of bases not matched to a gene: 9. In DNA, the CDR3 is TGTGCCAGCAGCCGAACGACCGGACAGGGGAACACTGAAGCTTTCTTT. Translated: CASSRTTGQGNTEAFF.

The CDR3 loop reads CASSEARQGVGAYEQYF. The CDR3 bases are TGTGCCAGCAGTGAAGCCAGACAGGGGGTTGGAGCCTACGAGCAGTACTTC. The chain links TRBV6-1 to TRBJ2-7; 9 bases are a match to TRBD1. CDR1 and CDR2 (germline): MNHNS, SASEGT. The V and J ends lost 0 bases and 2 bases, in that order; junction bases with no gene match: 8. The CDR3 spans 17 residues.

The chain recombines TRBV21-1 with TRBJ1-5; the D call of TRBD1 is as the table states it, not checked on the DNA. TRBV21-1 is recorded as a pseudogene. The CDR3 is made up of 17 amino acids. The CDR3 nucleotides read TGTGCCAGCCTTGAAACTCCGGGACACCCTATCAATCAGCCCCAGCATTTT. This encodes CASLETPGHPINQPQHF.